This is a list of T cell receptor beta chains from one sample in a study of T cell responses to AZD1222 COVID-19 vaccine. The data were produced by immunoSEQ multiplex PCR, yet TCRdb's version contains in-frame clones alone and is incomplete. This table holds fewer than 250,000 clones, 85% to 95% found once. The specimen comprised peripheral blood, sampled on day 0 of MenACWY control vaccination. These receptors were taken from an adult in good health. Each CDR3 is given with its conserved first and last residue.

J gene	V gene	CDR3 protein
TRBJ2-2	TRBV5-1	CASSLELAAGELFF
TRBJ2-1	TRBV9	CASSNSGGSYNEQFF
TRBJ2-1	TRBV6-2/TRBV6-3	CASSSRRSSYNEQFF
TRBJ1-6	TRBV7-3	CASSLMGRGLGSPLHF
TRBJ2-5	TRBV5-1	CASSGVTGAQETQYF
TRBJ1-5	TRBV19	CASSIWTGNQPQHF
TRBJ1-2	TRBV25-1	CASSETGRGYTF
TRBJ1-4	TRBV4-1	CASSQGSGARAEKLFF
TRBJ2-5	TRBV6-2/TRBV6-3	CASSNGRAGAQYF
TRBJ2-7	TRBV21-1	CASSKGRTGVYEQYF
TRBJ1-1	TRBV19	CASRLGPGPGDTEAFF
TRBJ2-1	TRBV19	CASSLLAGGYNEQFF
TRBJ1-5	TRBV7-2	CASSLATGEGQPQHF
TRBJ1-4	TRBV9	CASSSGPGQGPTNEKLFF
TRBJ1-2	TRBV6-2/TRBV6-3	CASSSRGGAGYGYTF
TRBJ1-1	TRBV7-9	CASSLGTGVNTEAFF
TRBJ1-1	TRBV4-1	CASSFTGGMNTEAFF
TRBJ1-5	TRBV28	CASSSVPRSRPQHF
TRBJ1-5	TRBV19	CASSAKTGGPNQPQHF
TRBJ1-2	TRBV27	CASSLGRGVYGYTF
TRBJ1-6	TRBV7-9	CASSLDRYSPLHF
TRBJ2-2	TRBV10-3	CAISVEAGKKGDRGAVF
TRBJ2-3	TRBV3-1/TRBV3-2	CASSLRGGRRTDTQYF
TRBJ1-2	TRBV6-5	CASSDRDREYGYTF
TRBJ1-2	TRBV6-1	CASSEKFRGMYGYTF
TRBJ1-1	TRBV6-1	CASSERTGQQMNTEAFF
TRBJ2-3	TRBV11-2	CASSPTRTASTDTQYF
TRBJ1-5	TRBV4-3	CASSQDSPEGHNQPQHF
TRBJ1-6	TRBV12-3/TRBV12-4	CASSLWSNSPLHF
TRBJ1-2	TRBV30	CAWSTRQGSWEVYTF
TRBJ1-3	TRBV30	CAWGSSGNTIYF
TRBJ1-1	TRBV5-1	CASSYGQGTEAFF
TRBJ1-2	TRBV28	CASSLGQGWDGYTF
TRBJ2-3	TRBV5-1	CASSLVSGGRTDTQYF
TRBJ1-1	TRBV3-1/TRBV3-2	CASSQELLGTEAFF
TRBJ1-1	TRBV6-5	CASRRDRVGNTEAFF
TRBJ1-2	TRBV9	CASSGRDRGYYGYTF
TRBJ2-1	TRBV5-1	CASRMAGVSYNEQFF
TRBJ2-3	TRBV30	CAWSVGGGTDTQYF
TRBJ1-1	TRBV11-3	CASSSGQLGDTEAFF
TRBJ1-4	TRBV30	CAWSPGTGYEKLFF
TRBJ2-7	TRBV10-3	CAISGTSGSYEQYF
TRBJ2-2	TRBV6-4	CASSRSSAGELFF
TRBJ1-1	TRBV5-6	CASSWGAGREAFF
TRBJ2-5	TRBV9	CASSGGSGNQETQYF
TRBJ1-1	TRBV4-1	CASSQGMNTEAFF
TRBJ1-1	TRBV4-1	CASSKSRGTGGVNTEAFF
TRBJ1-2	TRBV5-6	CASSLANVDGYTF
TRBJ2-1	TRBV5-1	CASSAGGGLYNEQFF
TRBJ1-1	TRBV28	CASSPGTGAKAFF
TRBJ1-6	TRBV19	CASSIAAGGSPLHF
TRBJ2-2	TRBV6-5	CASSGTANTGELFF
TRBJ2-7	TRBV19	CASSILAGAYEQYF